A single sample is the source of the 27 T cell receptor beta chains below, sequenced in a study of tumor-infiltrating lymphocytes in primary liver carcinoma. The investigators made TCR beta cDNA from about 510 ng total RNA, using a constant-region primer. A slightly modified ARM-PCR protocol with three nested multiplex PCR rounds produced these TCR beta libraries. PCR rounds one and two used TRBV1-TRBV30 forward primers with a C-beta reverse primer for around 11 cycles each. TCRdb ran MiXCR on the multiplex PCR reads and lists one entry per CDR3 protein. Of around 330,000 distinct CDR3 sequences listed, less than 75% are singletons. Blood RNA came from unsorted whole blood; germline DNA was also extracted. The sequenced sample consisted of peripheral blood. The receptors originated from a man aged 35 to 55 with primary liver carcinoma and hepatitis B virus infection.

The CDR3 sequence is CASSESRDFYGYTF. For the CDR3, the DNA is TGTGCCAGCAGTGAATCCCGGGACTTCTATGGCTACACCTTC. The chain couples TRBV6-1 to TRBJ1-2; maybe TRBD1 (5 bases). The V gene's germline CDR1 is MNHNS and CDR2 SASEGT. The CDR3 length is 14 residues. V lost 2 bases, J lost 4 bases, and 11 bases lay in between.

A note on this clonotype: Germline and junction disagree at one end, which may indicate a read error. CDR3 coding DNA: TGTGCCAGCAGTTACTCCGGGAAATTCCAAGAGACCCTGTACTTC. Its protein product is CASSYSGKFQETLYF. The chain links TRBV6-2 or TRBV6-3 to TRBJ2-5; D perhaps matches TRBD2 (5 bases). Germline loops: CDR1 MNHEY, CDR2 SVGEGT. This CDR3 comprises 15 residues.

As regards this clonotype: With a much larger clone just one base away, this may be a read error. The genes are TRBV6-1 and TRBJ2-1; 7 nucleotides agree with TRBD2. CDR1 is MNHNS and CDR2 is SASEGT in the germline V gene. CDR3 length equals 15 residues. CDR3: CVSTLTSASGNEQFF. The CDR3 nucleotides are TGTGTCAGCACCCTCACTAGCGCGTCTGGCAATGAGCAGTTCTTC.

This clonotype was observed at least ten times. The chain has TRBV4-3 and TRBJ2-5; 10 positions agree with TRBD2. The CDR3 sequence is 18 residues long. The V gene end was trimmed by 0 bases and the J gene end by 5 bases; junction bases not matched to a gene: 12. Germline V gives CDR1 LGHNA, CDR2 YSLEER. CDR3 amino acids: CASSQDHQREGLKETQYF. As DNA, the CDR3 is TGCGCCAGCAGCCAAGATCATCAGCGGGAGGGCCTTAAGGAGACCCAGTACTTC.

V usage is TRBV12-3 or TRBV12-4 and J usage is TRBJ1-2, with D perhaps TRBD1 (6 bases). This CDR3 contains 12 residues. Trimming took 6 bases from V and 12 from J, leaving 17 bases between them. CDR3 nucleotides: TGTGCCAGCAGCATTACAGGGTTAGGCAACACCTTC. This gives the protein CASSITGLGNTF.

With regard to this clonotype: Given a much more abundant clone one base away, this may be a read error. The chain employs TRBV14 and TRBJ2-5; no firm D call. This CDR3 is 13 amino acids long. Per the germline V gene, CDR1 is SGHDN and CDR2 is FVKESK. V lost 4 bases, J lost 7 bases, and 13 bases lay in between. The CDR3 bases are TGTGCCAGCAGCCCGAGTGTGTGGGGGACCCAGTACTTC. This sequence encodes CASSPSVWGTQYF.

The rearrangement joins TRBV6-2 or TRBV6-3 to TRBJ1-1, with D unresolved. Germline V CDR1 and CDR2: MNHEY, SVGEGT. The CDR3 has 15 amino acids. The V end was cut by 0 bases, the J end by 3 bases, with 11 bases between. The CDR3: CASSYSNPAYTEAFF. Here the CDR3 DNA reads TGTGCCAGCAGTTACTCGAACCCGGCTTACACTGAAGCTTTCTTT.

With regard to this clonotype: A much bigger clone sits one base away, suggesting this may be a read error. The V gene is TRBV29-1, the J gene TRBJ2-1; the D gene is possibly TRBD2 (5 bases). CDR1 SQVTM and CDR2 ANQGSEA come from the germline V gene. The CDR3 length is 14 residues. Trimming shortened V by 2 bases and J by 0 bases, and 8 bases separated the two germline ends. The CDR3 region has the DNA TGCAGCGTTGAACGGACTGGCTCCTACAATGAGCAGTTCTTC. Protein: CSVERTGSYNEQFF.

The V call is TRBV11-2, the J call TRBJ2-1; 7 nucleotides align to TRBD2. After removal of 3 bases from V and 12 bases from J, the junction contained 20 bases not matched to a gene. Germline V gene sequence: CDR1 SGHAT, CDR2 FQNNGV. CDR3 length: 17 residues. CDR3 DNA: TGTGCCAGCAGCTTGAGTCTGGGAGGGCCGGCATACAATTGGCAGTTCTTC. Amino acid sequence: CASSLSLGGPAYNWQFF. The full variable domain, with the rest looked up from reference TRBV11-2 and TRBJ2-1, is EAGVAQSPRYKIIEKRQSVAFWCNPISGHATLYWYQQILGQGPKLLIQFQNNGVVDDSQLPKDRFSAERLKGVDSTLKIQPAKLEDSAVYLCASSLSLGGPAYNWQFFGPGTRLTVL.

Turning to this clonotype: This CDR3 fails to terminate in the conserved phenylalanine or tryptophan, so it likely reflects a read error. The rearrangement links TRBV10-1 to TRBJ2-1; 7 bases line up with TRBD2. This CDR3 contains 13 residues. V was clipped by 5 bases and J by 7 bases; unmatched bases: 5. CDR1 WNHNN and CDR2 SYGVQD come from the germline V gene (reference sequence). CDR3 sequence (DNA): TGCGCCAGCAGTTCCCTCGGGAGGAATGAGCAGTTCTCC. Amino acids: CASSSLGRNEQFS.

This clonotype was seen a handful of times. The chain couples TRBV12-3 or TRBV12-4 to TRBJ1-2; D unclear. The CDR3 spans 16 residues. Trimming left V 3 bases short and J 8 bases short, with 22 bases between. The CDR3 sequence is CASSLGGPESPAGYTF. The CDR3 DNA reads as TGTGCCAGCAGTTTGGGAGGACCTGAAAGCCCGGCAGGCTACACCTTC.

This clonotype was detected a few times. This may come from a read error, since a much larger clone is one base off. The chain uses TRBV6-1 and TRBJ2-7; TRBD2 aligns across 8 bases. J lost 0 bases, V lost 4 bases, and 5 bases had no gene match. There are 15 residues in the CDR3. Germline V gene data show CDR1 as MNHNS and CDR2 as SASEGT. In DNA form, the CDR3 reads TGTGCCAGCAGTGGAGCGGGGGATTCCTCCTACGAGCAGTACTTC. Translated, it gives CASSGAGDSSYEQYF.

Points on this clonotype: A much bigger clone sits one base away, suggesting this may be a read error. The CDR3 does not close with the conserved phenylalanine or tryptophan, likely indicating a read error. This chain links TRBV6-1 with TRBJ2-7; no clear D gene. The CDR3 length is 14 residues. V was shortened by 0 bases and J by 2 bases, with 8 bases between the two germline ends. From germline, CDR1 is MNHNS and CDR2 SASEGT. The CDR3 spells CASSEAPTTYEQYS. CDR3 DNA: TGTGCCAGCAGTGAAGCGCCTACGACCTACGAGCAGTACTCC.

Details on this clonotype: The germline gene is not matched at one end of the junction; a read error may be the cause. The chain employs TRBV6-2 or TRBV6-3 and TRBJ2-3; maybe TRBD2 (6 bases). From germline, CDR1 is MNHEY and CDR2 SVGEGT. The CDR3 consists of 14 residues. The CDR3 DNA sequence: TGTGACAGCAGACCGGGAGAGGTCACAGATACGCAGTATTTT. It codes for CDSRPGEVTDTQYF.

Comments on this clonotype: One junction end disagrees with the germline gene, perhaps due to a read error. This rearrangement joins TRBV4-3 to TRBJ2-7; possibly TRBD1 for D (5 bases). The CDR3 runs 15 residues. Germline loops: CDR1 LGHNA, CDR2 YSLEER. The CDR3 nucleotides read TGCGCCAGCAGCCAAGACGGACACTTCTCCTACGTGCAGTACTTC. Protein sequence: CASSQDGHFSYVQYF.

In the case of this clonotype: A much more abundant neighbour one base away suggests this may be a read error. The chain links TRBV5-5 to TRBJ2-1; 9 bases align to TRBD2. J lost 6 bases, V lost 2 bases, and 12 bases had no gene match. CDR1 and CDR2 from the germline V gene are SGHKS and YYEKEE (reference sequence). The CDR3 is made up of 17 amino acids. The CDR3 bases are TGTGCCAGCAGCTTACCTTCAACTAGCGGGCTTCGCAATGAGCAGTTCTTC. It encodes CASSLPSTSGLRNEQFF. The complete variable domain, with remaining parts taken from reference TRBV5-5 and TRBJ2-1, reads DAGVTQSPTHLIKTRGQQVTLRCSPISGHKSVSWYQQVLGQGPQFIFQYYEKEERGRGNFPDRFSARQFPNYSSELNVNALLLGDSALYLCASSLPSTSGLRNEQFFGPGTRLTVL.

For this clonotype: One end of the junction varies from germline; a read error may be responsible. The rearrangement joins TRBV11-2 to TRBJ2-6; the D gene is possibly TRBD2 (5 bases). Germline V gene sequence: CDR1 SGHAT, CDR2 FQNNGV. The CDR3 has 17 amino acids. The CDR3 sequence: CASSFSTGNSGTNVLTF. CDR3 DNA: TGTGCCAGCAGCTTCTCGACGGGAAACTCTGGGACCAACGTCCTGACTTTC.

There are many counts of this clonotype. V usage is TRBV6-1 and J usage is TRBJ1-5; D uncertain. The germline gives CDR1 MNHNS, CDR2 SASEGT. Deletions cut 6 bases from V and 6 bases from J, with 6 bases between. This CDR3 contains 11 residues. CDR3 nucleotides: TGTGCCAGCAGCTGGGGTCAGCCCCAGCATTTT. Amino acids: CASSWGQPQHF.

A few counts support this clonotype. The V and J genes are TRBV16 and TRBJ1-2, with D unresolved. Germline values: CDR1 KGHSY, CDR2 FQNENV. V was shortened by 2 bases and J by 8 bases, with 18 bases between the two germline ends. CDR3 size: 15 residues. The CDR3 nucleotides read TGTGCCAGCAGCCAAAGAGGAGATCGGGCAGGAGGCTACACCTTC. This encodes CASSQRGDRAGGYTF.

Details on this clonotype: Compared with germline, one end of the junction differs, possibly owing to a read error. V gene TRBV6-2 or TRBV6-3 combines with J gene TRBJ2-1, with 10 bases matching TRBD2. The CDR3 is 14 amino acids. Germline CDR1 MNHEY, CDR2 SVGEGT. The CDR3 is CASRWTSGYNERFF. CDR3 in DNA: TGTGCCAGCAGATGGACTAGCGGCTACAATGAGCGGTTCTTC.

Concerning this clonotype itself: A read error is possible here, since a much larger clone lies one base away. The rearrangement joins TRBV11-2 to TRBJ2-1, with a weak D call TRBD2 (7 bases). Looked up from germline, CDR1 is SGHAT and CDR2 is FQNNGV. CDR3 size: 18 residues. CDR3 bases: TGTGCCAGCAGCTCCGGGGGCGGGAGACCGAATTCCTACAATGGGCAGTTCTTC. It yields the protein CASSSGGGRPNSYNGQFF.

As for this clonotype: The germline gene is not matched at one end of the junction; a read error may be the cause. V and J are TRBV4-3 and TRBJ2-3; 11 bases line up with TRBD2. CDR3 length: 14 residues. CDR1 LGHNA and CDR2 YSLEER come from the germline V gene. CDR3 bases: TGCGCCAGTAGCCCGACTAGCGGGACAGGTACGCAGTATTTT. This translates into CASSPTSGTGTQYF.

This clonotype was detected only once. The chain couples TRBV19 to TRBJ2-3, with D perhaps assigned TRBD1 or TRBD2 (6 bases each). CDR3 length: 16 amino acids. V was clipped by 9 bases and J by 2 bases, with 21 bases between them. Germline assignment: CDR1 LNHDA and CDR2 SQIVND (reference sequence). In DNA, the CDR3 is TGTGCCAGCCGAATGGGGGCTAGCGAGTACACAGATACGCAGTATTTT. As protein: CASRMGASEYTDTQYF.

In the case of this clonotype: Lacking the conserved final phenylalanine or tryptophan, this CDR3 likely reflects a read error. The V call is TRBV4-2, the J call TRBJ1-5; 12 bases are a match to TRBD1. The CDR3 extends over 19 amino acids. Germline V lookup: CDR1 LGHNA, CDR2 YNFKEQ. V lost 3 bases to trimming and J lost 3 bases; unmatched junction nucleotides: 12. The CDR3 sequence is CASSQGTGGIPNINQPQHL. CDR3 bases: TGTGCCAGCAGCCAGGGGACAGGGGGCATCCCGAATATCAATCAGCCCCAGCATTTG.

The chain couples TRBV30 to TRBJ2-1; D perhaps matches TRBD2 (7 bases). CDR3 size: 15 residues. Per germline, CDR1 GTSNPN and CDR2 SVGIG (reference sequence). V lost 1 base, J lost 9 bases, and 19 bases lay in between. The CDR3 coding sequence is TGTGCCTGGAGTGGCGCGGGGGCGGGAGTTGGTGAGCAGTTCTTC. Its protein product is CAWSGAGAGVGEQFF.

The gene calls are TRBV12-3 or TRBV12-4 and TRBJ2-7, with D perhaps matching TRBD1 or TRBD2 (6 bases each). V lost 1 base, J lost 3 bases, and 13 bases lay in between. This CDR3 region has 15 residues. Here the CDR3 DNA reads TGTGCCAGCAGTTTAGAGGGCGGAGGGGGCTACGAGCAGTACTTC. This gives the protein CASSLEGGGGYEQYF.

The chain combines TRBV5-1 with TRBJ1-2, with TRBD1 matching over 12 bases. This CDR3 region has 17 residues. With 0 bases clipped from V and 2 bases from J, the junction kept 5 bases outside the gene matches. From germline, CDR1 is SGHRS and CDR2 YFSETQ. The CDR3 protein is CASSLGGTGGANYGYTF. Here the CDR3 DNA reads TGCGCCAGCAGCTTGGGTGGGACAGGGGGCGCCAACTATGGCTACACCTTC.